These 22 T cell receptor beta chains were sequenced from one sample in a study of CXCR3-negative and CXCR3-positive naive CD8 T cells. Antigens of these TCRs are unknown. With UMI labels, 5' RACE was used to prepare the TRB cDNA libraries. No DNA is given; TCRdb re-called the 5' RACE reads and lists each CDR3 protein once. The sample totals 65,000 to 90,000 distinct CDR3 sequences. Broader study findings: More hydrophobic TRB CDR3s were found in CXCR3-positive naive cells than in CXCR3-negative naive cells.

Specimen: naive CXCR3+ CD8+ T cells from blood. Subset in this sample: CD45RO-CCR7+CD27+CD95- naive CD8+ T cells expressing CXCR3 (TNR3+). The source of these receptors is a human donor in good health. Some clones in this sample may be carry-over from other donors' samples.

The gene calls are TRBV7-2 and TRBJ2-1; the D call from TCRdb, TRBD2, cannot be confirmed without DNA. Germline CDR1 is SGHTA and CDR2 is FQGNSA. This CDR3 has 20 amino acids. The CDR3 region is CASSLRLGSGGQPLYNEQFF.

The chain combines TRBV6-6 with TRBJ2-2. The CDR3 has 16 amino acids. Germline loops: CDR1 MNHNY, CDR2 SVGAGI (reference sequence). This CDR3 reads CASSYYNPGNTGELFF.

The CDR3 loop is CSASDGDNEQFF. The chain recombines TRBV20-1 with TRBJ2-1. Per germline, CDR1 DFQATT and CDR2 SNEGSKA (reference sequence). The CDR3 is 12 residues long.

J is TRBJ2-7 and V is TRBV23-1; no DNA is available, so the TRBD1 call from TCRdb remains unchecked. TRBV23-1 is assigned to the ORF class and has an uncertain function. The CDR3 sequence is 20 residues long. The chain's CDR3 is CASSHPSRRRACGTRNEQYF.

The chain recombines TRBV28 with TRBJ2-1; TCRdb reports TRBD2, a call that lacks DNA to check it against. The CDR3 is made up of 14 amino acids. The germline CDR1 and CDR2 sequences are MDHEN and SYDVKM. The CDR3 reads CASSLPGLAYEQFF. The entire variable domain, with the rest obtained from reference TRBV28 and TRBJ2-1, is as follows: DVKVTQSSRYLVKRTGEKVFLECVQDMDHENMFWYRQDPGLGLRLIYFSYDVKMKEKGDIPEGYSVSREKKERFSLILESASTNQTSMYLCASSLPGLAYEQFFGPGTRLTVL.

CDR3 amino acids: CASSSRQAITNEKLFF. The chain carries TRBV4-1 and TRBJ1-4; without DNA, the TCRdb call of TRBD1 cannot be checked. CDR1 and CDR2 from the germline V gene are MGHRA and YSYEKL. The CDR3 length is 16 residues.

V usage is TRBV12-2 and J usage is TRBJ2-7; with no DNA, the TCRdb D assignment of TRBD1 cannot be verified. TRBV12-2 is deemed a pseudogene. This CDR3 has 15 residues. This chain's CDR3 is CASRSSYRDGNEQYF.

This chain links TRBV2 with TRBJ2-3; TCRdb returns TRBD2, unconfirmable since there is no DNA. Germline V gene lookup returns CDR1 SNHLY and CDR2 FYNNEI. This CDR3 has 17 amino acids. CDR3 sequence: CASSDRPAGVGTDTQYF.

The J gene is TRBJ2-7, the V gene TRBV12-3 or TRBV12-4. This CDR3 contains 12 residues. CDR3 in amino acids: CASSLFRGEQYF.

The V gene is TRBV14, the J gene TRBJ2-7; TCRdb's D gene call, TRBD1, goes unchecked for lack of DNA. CDR1 and CDR2 from the germline V gene are SGHDN and FVKESK. This CDR3 comprises 13 residues. The CDR3 loop is CASSQVQGYEQYF.

The V and J genes are TRBV20-1 and TRBJ2-7; TCRdb reports TRBD1, a call that lacks DNA to check it against. The CDR3 loop spans 20 amino acids. Germline CDR1 DFQATT, CDR2 SNEGSKA (reference sequence). The CDR3: CSARDLGSLGQVPYSYEQYF.

The chain combines TRBV30 with TRBJ1-1; TCRdb indicates TRBD1, and absent DNA this call remains unverified. The CDR3 length is 12 residues. The V gene's germline CDR1 is GTSNPN and CDR2 SVGIG (reference sequence). The chain's CDR3 is CAWSDGDREAFF.

V usage is TRBV10-3 and J usage is TRBJ2-4; TCRdb proposes TRBD1, but this gene call is untestable without DNA. Germline V gene sequence: CDR1 ENHRY, CDR2 SYGVKD. The length of the CDR3 is 16 residues. CDR3 sequence reads: CAISVGTLLAKNIQYF.

CDR3 region: CASSLPRTANTEAFF. The chain has TRBV7-9 and TRBJ1-1. Germline V gene data show CDR1 as SEHNR and CDR2 as FQNEAQ (reference sequence). This CDR3 contains 15 residues. The full variable domain, rest sourced from reference TRBV7-9 and TRBJ1-1, is DTGVSQNPRHKITKRGQNVTFRCDPISEHNRLYWYRQTLGQGPEFLTYFQNEAQLEKSRLLSDRFSAERPKGSFSTLEIQRTEQGDSAMYLCASSLPRTANTEAFFGQGTRLTVV.

The chain carries TRBV14 and TRBJ2-7. Per the germline V gene, CDR1 is SGHDN and CDR2 is FVKESK. This CDR3 region has 11 residues. The chain's CDR3 is CASSRGGEQYF.

V gene TRBV9 combines with J gene TRBJ2-1; TCRdb returns TRBD1, unconfirmable since there is no DNA. CDR1 is SGDLS and CDR2 is YYNGEE in the germline V gene. CDR3 length: 14 residues. This CDR3 reads CASSQSQGYNEQFF.

This chain connects TRBV20-1 to TRBJ2-7. Germline loops: CDR1 DFQATT, CDR2 SNEGSKA (reference sequence). The CDR3 extends over 15 amino acids. CDR3: CSARDLTESSYEQYF.

This chain joins TRBV6-5 and TRBJ2-7; TCRdb's D call, TRBD1, is unchecked because there is no DNA. In germline, CDR1 is MNHEY, CDR2 SVGAGI. This CDR3 comprises 15 residues. This CDR3 is CASSQAGTASYEQYF.

This chain uses TRBV28 with TRBJ2-5. The germline gives CDR1 MDHEN, CDR2 SYDVKM. The CDR3 sequence is 13 residues long. Here the CDR3 reads CASSRLRVETQYF.

V and J are TRBV7-6 and TRBJ2-7; lacking DNA, the TRBD1 call made by TCRdb goes unchecked. CDR3 size: 15 residues. Per the germline V gene, CDR1 is SGHVS and CDR2 is FNYEAQ. This CDR3 reads CASSQSPRGTYEQYF.

V is TRBV2 and J is TRBJ2-7; TCRdb's D gene call, TRBD1, goes unchecked for lack of DNA. Germline CDR1 reads SNHLY; CDR2 reads FYNNEI. The CDR3 consists of 16 residues. CDR3: CASSETRTGLRLEQYF.

V and J are TRBV6-2 or TRBV6-3 and TRBJ2-5; there is no DNA to check the TCRdb D call of TRBD1. The CDR3 sequence is 13 residues long. Germline CDR1 is MNHEY and CDR2 is SVGEGT. The CDR3 region is CASSGQGAETQYF.